A selection of T cell receptor beta chains follows, all from one sample in a study of blood T cell repertoires in COVID-19. Clones were sequenced by immunoSEQ multiplex PCR, and TCRdb holds only the in-frame ones, with some missing. The repertoire has some 390,000 clones, 85% to 90% of them found once; the top ten carry 1.7%. Sequenced: PBMCs or T cells enriched from blood (not recorded which). All receptors derive from a woman in her twenties or thirties who had recovered from COVID-19. CDR3s leave out the opening cysteine and the closing phenylalanine or tryptophan. The order of the fields is D gene, V gene, CDR3 length, CDR3 protein. A D gene is named only where the DNA matches it firmly.

d_call: NA
v_call: TRBV2
cdr3_length: 11
cdr3_aa: ASSAEANTEAF

d_call: NA
v_call: TRBV24-1
cdr3_length: 12
cdr3_aa: ATSDREAQETQY

d_call: TRBD2
v_call: TRBV27
cdr3_length: 12
cdr3_aa: ASSSSSGRDRGI

d_call: NA
v_call: TRBV28
cdr3_length: 13
cdr3_aa: ASIAGSEPNYGYT

d_call: NA
v_call: TRBV5-4
cdr3_length: 14
cdr3_aa: ASSRQLPSGANVLT

d_call: NA
v_call: TRBV12-3/TRBV12-4
cdr3_length: 11
cdr3_aa: ASSLGGGGEAF

d_call: NA
v_call: TRBV10-3
cdr3_length: 10
cdr3_aa: AIGEGIETQY

d_call: TRBD1
v_call: TRBV14
cdr3_length: 12
cdr3_aa: ASSHRSQGATQY

d_call: TRBD2
v_call: TRBV7-2
cdr3_length: 16
cdr3_aa: ASSSSLAGGINTGELF

d_call: TRBD2
v_call: TRBV27
cdr3_length: 15
cdr3_aa: ASSGIAGDFSYNEQF

d_call: TRBD1
v_call: TRBV5-5
cdr3_length: 13
cdr3_aa: ASSGGQGGYNEQF

d_call: NA
v_call: TRBV5-1
cdr3_length: 12
cdr3_aa: ASRAGLSNQPQH

d_call: TRBD2
v_call: TRBV29-1
cdr3_length: 11
cdr3_aa: SVAGTSFYEQY

d_call: NA
v_call: TRBV28
cdr3_length: 11
cdr3_aa: ASSLIGHGGYT

d_call: NA
v_call: TRBV12-3/TRBV12-4
cdr3_length: 11
cdr3_aa: ASRPTTGYGYT

d_call: NA
v_call: TRBV28
cdr3_length: 13
cdr3_aa: ASSPRTGTSSPLH

d_call: TRBD1
v_call: TRBV19
cdr3_length: 12
cdr3_aa: ASMARQGYYGYT

d_call: NA
v_call: TRBV6-5
cdr3_length: 13
cdr3_aa: ASSSPTLLSYEQY

d_call: TRBD1
v_call: TRBV27
cdr3_length: 16
cdr3_aa: ASSLYRDRSNSNQPQH

d_call: NA
v_call: TRBV27
cdr3_length: 12
cdr3_aa: ASSPIERVYEQY

d_call: TRBD1
v_call: TRBV29-1
cdr3_length: 10
cdr3_aa: SVGQGSYEQY

d_call: NA
v_call: TRBV25-1
cdr3_length: 11
cdr3_aa: ASIDSLTLGYT

d_call: TRBD1
v_call: TRBV28
cdr3_length: 13
cdr3_aa: ASSDRDRDSYEQY

d_call: TRBD1
v_call: TRBV18
cdr3_length: 14
cdr3_aa: ASSPNRGLSNQPQH

d_call: TRBD1
v_call: TRBV10-3
cdr3_length: 12
cdr3_aa: AIRGQGDQDTQY

d_call: NA
v_call: TRBV4-3
cdr3_length: 14
cdr3_aa: ASSQVRGGGMTEAF

d_call: TRBD2
v_call: TRBV7-2
cdr3_length: 14
cdr3_aa: ASSLKAGSSYNEQF

d_call: TRBD2
v_call: TRBV12-3/TRBV12-4
cdr3_length: 11
cdr3_aa: ASSFGLGLEQF

d_call: NA
v_call: TRBV23-1
cdr3_length: 16
cdr3_aa: ASSQSGNSGTLNSPLH

d_call: TRBD1
v_call: TRBV19
cdr3_length: 12
cdr3_aa: ASSIRDRGSPLH

d_call: TRBD2
v_call: TRBV19
cdr3_length: 15
cdr3_aa: ASSIGGPAGGADTQY

d_call: TRBD2
v_call: TRBV13
cdr3_length: 12
cdr3_aa: ASSQGLAVSEQY

d_call: TRBD1
v_call: TRBV4-2
cdr3_length: 14
cdr3_aa: ASSQEGRDRERGYT

d_call: TRBD2
v_call: TRBV28
cdr3_length: 13
cdr3_aa: ASRSGLAGGYEQF

d_call: TRBD1
v_call: TRBV5-1
cdr3_length: 13
cdr3_aa: ASSLGGRGTGELF

d_call: NA
v_call: TRBV12-5
cdr3_length: 15
cdr3_aa: ASGLAGAINSNQPQH

d_call: TRBD2
v_call: TRBV6-5
cdr3_length: 12
cdr3_aa: ASRTSGRSYEQY

d_call: NA
v_call: TRBV11-2
cdr3_length: 9
cdr3_aa: ASSPLDEQY

d_call: NA
v_call: TRBV2
cdr3_length: 12
cdr3_aa: ASNKDGNYNEQF

d_call: NA
v_call: TRBV3-1/TRBV3-2
cdr3_length: 14
cdr3_aa: ASSQSRWQGKEKLF

d_call: NA
v_call: TRBV11-2
cdr3_length: 12
cdr3_aa: ASSRDRTYTEAF

d_call: TRBD2
v_call: TRBV5-6
cdr3_length: 13
cdr3_aa: ASSFLLAGAGLQY

d_call: NA
v_call: TRBV19
cdr3_length: 17
cdr3_aa: ASSIRPVGYADYNSPLH

d_call: TRBD1
v_call: TRBV2
cdr3_length: 9
cdr3_aa: ASTRTGVYT

d_call: NA
v_call: TRBV18
cdr3_length: 11
cdr3_aa: ASSRGLNYGYT

d_call: TRBD1
v_call: TRBV19
cdr3_length: 13
cdr3_aa: ASSWTGVNNYGYT

d_call: NA
v_call: TRBV19
cdr3_length: 14
cdr3_aa: ASSIQGSSDNSPLH

d_call: TRBD1
v_call: TRBV4-3
cdr3_length: 13
cdr3_aa: ASSREGAGYYGYT

d_call: TRBD2
v_call: TRBV20-1
cdr3_length: 13
cdr3_aa: SASISTGGAYEQY

d_call: TRBD2
v_call: TRBV7-2
cdr3_length: 15
cdr3_aa: ASSLGLAGAFSWEQY

d_call: NA
v_call: TRBV5-1
cdr3_length: 12
cdr3_aa: ASSIGTSNYGYT

d_call: TRBD1
v_call: TRBV6-4
cdr3_length: 12
cdr3_aa: AQTPGTVRGGYT

d_call: NA
v_call: TRBV30
cdr3_length: 11
cdr3_aa: AWSVPGVSEAF

d_call: TRBD1
v_call: TRBV29-1
cdr3_length: 15
cdr3_aa: SVSGTGPNPTNEKLF

d_call: TRBD1
v_call: TRBV30
cdr3_length: 10
cdr3_aa: AARTGGEKLF